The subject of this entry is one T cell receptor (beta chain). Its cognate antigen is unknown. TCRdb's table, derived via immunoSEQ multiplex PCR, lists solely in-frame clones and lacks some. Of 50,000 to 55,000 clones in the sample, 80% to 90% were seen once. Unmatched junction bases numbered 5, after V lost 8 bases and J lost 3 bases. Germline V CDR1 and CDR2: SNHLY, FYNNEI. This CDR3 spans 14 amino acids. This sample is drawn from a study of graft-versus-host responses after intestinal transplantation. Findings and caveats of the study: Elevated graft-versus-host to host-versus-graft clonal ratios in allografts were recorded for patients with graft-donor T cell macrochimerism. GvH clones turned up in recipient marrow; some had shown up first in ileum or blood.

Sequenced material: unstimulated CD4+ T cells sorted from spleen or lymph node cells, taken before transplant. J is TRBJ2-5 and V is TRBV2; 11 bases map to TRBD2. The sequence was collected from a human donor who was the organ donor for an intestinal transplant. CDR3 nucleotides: TGTGCCAGCTCCAAACTAGCGGGAGAAGAGACCCAGTACTTC. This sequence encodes CASSKLAGEETQYF.